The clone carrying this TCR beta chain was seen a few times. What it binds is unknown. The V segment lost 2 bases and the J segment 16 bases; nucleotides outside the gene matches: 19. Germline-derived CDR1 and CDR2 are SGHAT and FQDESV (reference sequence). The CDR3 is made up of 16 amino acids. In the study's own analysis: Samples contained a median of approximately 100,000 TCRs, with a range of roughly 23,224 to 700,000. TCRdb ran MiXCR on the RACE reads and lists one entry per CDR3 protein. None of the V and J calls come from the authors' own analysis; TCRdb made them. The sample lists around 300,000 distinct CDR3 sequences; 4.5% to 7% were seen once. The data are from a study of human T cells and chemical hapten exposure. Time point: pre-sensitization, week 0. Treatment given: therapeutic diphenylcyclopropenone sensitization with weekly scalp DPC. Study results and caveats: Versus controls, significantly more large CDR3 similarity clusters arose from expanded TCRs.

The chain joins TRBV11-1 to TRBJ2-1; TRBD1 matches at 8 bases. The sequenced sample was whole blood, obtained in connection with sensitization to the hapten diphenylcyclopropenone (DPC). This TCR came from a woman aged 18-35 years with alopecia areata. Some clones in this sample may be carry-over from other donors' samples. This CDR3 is CASSLLGGQGSSKGFF. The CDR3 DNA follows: TGTGCCAGCAGCTTACTAGGAGGACAGGGTAGTAGTAAAGGATTCTTC.